These 25 T cell receptor beta chains were sequenced from one sample in a study of T cells in women clearing cervical HPV infection. The data were produced by immunoSEQ multiplex PCR, yet TCRdb's version contains in-frame clones alone and is incomplete. This sample's clone table lists about 31,000 clones. The sequenced sample was blood buffy coat. The receptor source for this set is a woman between 18 and 70 years old with a cervical HPV16 infection that either progressed to CIN3+ or cleared (not recorded which).

A word on this clone: The read terminates 3 residues ahead of where the CDR3 ends, so the germline J gene completes it. This chain connects TRBV15 to TRBJ1-5, with a tentative D call TRBD1 (5 bases). Germline values: CDR1 LNHNV, CDR2 YYDKDF (reference sequence). The CDR3 length is 16 residues. V was clipped by 3 bases and J by 8 bases, with 20 bases between them. The CDR3 bases that were read are TGTGCCACCAGCAGGGGCCGGCGGGGCGGAATAGAGCCC. Translation gives CATSRGRRGGIEP. The complete CDR3 sequence is CATSRGRRGGIEPQHF.

To note about this clone: The read stops 3 residues short of the end of the CDR3; the missing end is completed from the germline J gene. V gene TRBV12-3 or TRBV12-4 combines with J gene TRBJ2-1; no definite D call. The CDR3 contains 13 residues. The V gene lost 3 bases and the J gene lost 9 bases, with 12 bases spanning the gap. The DNA read from the CDR3 is TGTGCCAGCAGTTTTATCGACCCAGGTGAG. This gives the protein CASSFIDPGE. The CDR3 in its entirety is CASSFIDPGEQFF.

Note on this clone: The read finishes 3 residues shy of the CDR3 end, and the germline J gene is used to complete it. The chain joins TRBV19 to TRBJ1-2; possible D gene TRBD1, 6 bases. Germline assignment: CDR1 LNHDA and CDR2 SQIVND (reference sequence). This CDR3 region has 17 residues. Partial CDR3 DNA: TGTGCCAGTAGCCCTCAACCCGCGGGGGGCCCAATATCTGAC. Its protein product is CASSPQPAGGPISD. The whole CDR3 protein reads CASSPQPAGGPISDYTF. Full variable domain (rest looked up from reference TRBV19 and TRBJ1-2): DGGITQSPKYLFRKEGQNVTLSCEQNLNHDAMYWYRQDPGQGLRLIYYSQIVNDFQKGDIAEGYSVSREKKESFPLTVTSAQKNPTAFYLCASSPQPAGGPISDYTFGSGTRLTVV.

Note on this clone: Read coverage stops 3 residues before the CDR3 terminus; the germline J gene supplies the remainder. The chain carries TRBV18 and TRBJ1-1; a weak D match, TRBD1 (5 bases). V lost 7 bases and J 2 bases, leaving 11 bases between the germline ends. The CDR3 is 13 residues long. CDR1 and CDR2 from the germline V gene are KGHSH and LQKENI. The CDR3 spells CASCRGSNTEAFF. Partial CDR3 DNA: TGTGCCAGCTGTCGGGGGTCTAACACTGAA.

Points on this clone: Read data end 3 residues before the CDR3 end; the end is taken from the germline J gene. The chain links TRBV5-1 to TRBJ2-4; maybe TRBD1 (5 bases). This CDR3 is 14 amino acids long. Germline loops: CDR1 SGHRS, CDR2 YFSETQ. The CDR3 DNA, read in part, is TGCGCCAGCAGCTCCGACAGCCGCCAAGAGACT. Translating it yields CASSSDSRQET. The full CDR3 reads CASSSDSRQETQYF.

As for this clone: The read ends 3 residues before the CDR3 terminus; that terminus is restored from the germline J gene. The gene calls are TRBV18 and TRBJ2-7, with 9 bases lining up with TRBD1. CDR3 length: 14 residues. Germline trimming cut 5 bases from V and 3 bases from J; bases unmatched to any gene: 5. Germline values: CDR1 KGHSH, CDR2 LQKENI. CDR3: CASSSTGGFYEQYF. The sequenced CDR3 bases are TGTGCCAGCTCATCAACAGGGGGCTTCTACGAG.

Concerning this clone: The read halts 3 residues ahead of the CDR3 end, with the missing end drawn from the germline J gene. V and J are TRBV20-1 and TRBJ2-3; 12 nucleotides line up with TRBD2. The CDR3 totals 16 residues. Germline assignment: CDR1 DFQATT and CDR2 SNEGSKA (reference sequence). V shed 0 bases, J shed 5 bases, and the junction held 6 bases outside the gene matches. CDR3 bases read: TGCAGTGCTAGAGACCCTAGCGGGGGGGCACAAGATACG. This encodes CSARDPSGGAQDT. The whole CDR3 reads CSARDPSGGAQDTQYF.

Comments on this clone: The observed sequence ends 3 residues before the CDR3 terminus, with the missing tail filled in from the germline J gene. V is TRBV5-1 and J is TRBJ2-5, with 8 bases matching TRBD1. The CDR3 extends over 15 amino acids. V was clipped by 3 bases and J by 2 bases; unmatched bases: 6. Germline V gene data show CDR1 as SGHRS and CDR2 as YFSETQ. The part of the CDR3 DNA that was read is TGCGCCAGCAGCTATGCGGACAGGGCGCAAGAGACC. It codes for CASSYADRAQET. The CDR3 in its entirety is CASSYADRAQETQYF.

As regards this clone: Sequencing ends 3 residues short of the CDR3 end; the germline J gene provides the rest. This chain joins TRBV20-1 and TRBJ1-6; no clear D. Germline V lookup: CDR1 DFQATT, CDR2 SNEGSKA (reference sequence). Trimming took 0 bases from V and 0 from J, leaving 15 bases between them. The CDR3 covers 18 residues. The CDR3 bases that were read are TGCAGTGCTAGAGATAGTAAGCAGGTTAACTCCTATAATTCACCC. Translated: CSARDSKQVNSYNSP. In full, the CDR3 is CSARDSKQVNSYNSPLHF.

Of note for this clone: The read comes to an end 3 residues before the CDR3 does, leaving the germline J gene to fill in the end. The rearrangement links TRBV28 to TRBJ2-4; 7 bases fit TRBD2. The CDR3 sequence is 17 residues long. V was pared by 5 bases and J by 9 bases, with 19 bases of the junction left unmatched. Germline-derived CDR1 and CDR2 are MDHEN and SYDVKM. CDR3 DNA, as far as it was read: TGTGCCAGCAGTCCCCGGGTACGAAAGCGGGGTTCAGCCATT. Its protein is CASSPRVRKRGSAI. The entire CDR3 is CASSPRVRKRGSAIQYF.

Concerning this clone itself: Read data end 3 residues before the CDR3 end; the end is taken from the germline J gene. The chain links TRBV2 to TRBJ2-2; 7 bases are shared with TRBD1. V shed 5 bases, J shed 2 bases, and the junction held 5 bases outside the gene matches. Germline CDR1 is SNHLY and CDR2 is FYNNEI. This CDR3 has 15 residues. The DNA read from the CDR3 is TGTGCCAGCAGTCGACAGGGCAAAAACACCGGGGAG. Translating it yields CASSRQGKNTGE. The CDR3 in its entirety is CASSRQGKNTGELFF.

With respect to this clone: The read ends 3 residues shy of where the CDR3 ends; the end is completed using the germline J gene. The chain is built from TRBV7-6 and TRBJ2-7; TRBD1 is a possible D gene (6 bases). Germline lookup yields CDR1 SGHVS and CDR2 FNYEAQ. The ends were cut back, 5 bases at V and 2 bases at J, with 13 bases in the middle. The CDR3 length is 14 residues. The part of the CDR3 DNA that was read is TGTGCCAGCAGCCCGAACGACAGGCCCTACGAG. Residues: CASSPNDRPYE. The complete CDR3 protein is CASSPNDRPYEQYF.

About this clone itself: The CDR3 extends 3 residues past the end of the read, so its final part is completed from the germline J gene. The chain uses TRBV20-1 and TRBJ2-2; 8 positions agree with TRBD1. The CDR3 contains 19 residues. Looked up from germline, CDR1 is DFQATT and CDR2 is SNEGSKA (reference sequence). The CDR3 sequence is CSALPITGGLAATNEKLFF. The sequenced part of the CDR3 DNA is TGCAGTGCTTTACCCATCACAGGGGGATTGGCTGCAACTAATGAAAAG.

Of note for this clone: The CDR3 end lies 3 residues beyond the end of the read and is filled in from the germline J gene. The rearrangement uses TRBV5-1 and TRBJ2-1, with TRBD2 matching 11 bases. Germline CDR1 reads SGHRS; CDR2 reads YFSETQ. The CDR3 consists of 17 residues. Trimming cost V 0 bases and J 7 bases; bases outside gene matches: 9. CDR3 residues: CASSLGPLAGGANEQFF. The covered CDR3 bases are TGCGCCAGCAGCTTGGGCCCGCTAGCGGGGGGTGCGAATGAG.

Worth noting for this clone: The read ends 3 residues shy of where the CDR3 ends; the end is completed using the germline J gene. The chain recombines TRBV10-3 with TRBJ1-1; D not certain. CDR3 size: 13 residues. V was clipped by 9 bases and J by 5 bases, with 16 bases between them. The germline CDR1 and CDR2 sequences are ENHRY and SYGVKD. This CDR3 reads CAILSSGGTEAFF. CDR3 DNA, as far as it was read: TGTGCCATTTTAAGCAGTGGAGGGACTGAA.

A note on this clone: The missing CDR3 end, 3 residues past where the read stops, is filled in from the germline J gene. The chain recombines TRBV28 with TRBJ1-6; D uncertain. The CDR3 has 18 amino acids. The V gene's germline CDR1 is MDHEN and CDR2 SYDVKM. V was trimmed by 0 bases and J by 5 bases, leaving 17 bases between them. The sequenced CDR3 bases are TGTGCCAGCAGTTTATGCATAGGGCTACTTCCCCATAATTCACCC. Its translation is CASSLCIGLLPHNSP. The entire CDR3 is CASSLCIGLLPHNSPLHF.

In the case of this clone: The missing CDR3 end, 3 residues past where the read stops, is filled in from the germline J gene. The genes are TRBV20-1 and TRBJ1-3; possible D gene TRBD1, 5 bases. CDR3 length: 12 amino acids. V was shortened by 3 bases and J by 6 bases, with 9 bases between the two germline ends. Germline V gives CDR1 DFQATT, CDR2 SNEGSKA (reference sequence). The DNA read from the CDR3 is TGCAGTGCTAGGCAGGGTGAAAACACC. Encoded protein: CSARQGENT. The entire CDR3 reads CSARQGENTIYF.

Comment on this clone: The CDR3 end falls 3 residues outside the read, so it is completed with the germline J gene. This same CDR3 is encoded by further DNA sequences in the sample. The V and J genes are TRBV19 and TRBJ1-3; tentative D call: TRBD1 (6 bases). Germline values: CDR1 LNHDA, CDR2 SQIVND (reference sequence). Trimming shortened V by 5 bases and J by 4 bases, and 21 bases separated the two germline ends. The CDR3 has 17 residues. CDR3 in amino acids: CASSPRDTLFGGNTIYF. CDR3 DNA, as far as it was read: TGTGCCAGTAGTCCCCGGGACACCTTATTCGGCGGAAACACC.

Concerning this clone: The sequenced fragment ends 3 residues before the CDR3 boundary, so the rest is inferred from the germline J gene. The chain joins TRBV29-1 to TRBJ2-5; unclear D gene. CDR3 length: 12 amino acids. CDR1 is SQVTM and CDR2 is ANQGSEA in the germline V gene. Trimming pared 2 bases from V and 5 bases from J, leaving 9 bases between. CDR3 in amino acids: CSVELGFETQYF. The CDR3 DNA, read in part, is TGCAGCGTTGAATTGGGCTTTGAGACC.

For this clone: The missing CDR3 end, 3 residues past where the read stops, is filled in from the germline J gene. The rearrangement joins TRBV5-1 to TRBJ1-1, with 7 bases identical to TRBD1. The CDR3 is 15 residues long. Germline V gene lookup returns CDR1 SGHRS and CDR2 YFSETQ. Losses at the gene ends were 0 bases for V and 3 bases for J; bases not matched to a gene: 5. The CDR3 DNA, read in part, is TGCGCCAGCAGCTTGGGAAACAGGGGAGACACTGAA. It codes for CASSLGNRGDTE. The entire CDR3 sequence reads CASSLGNRGDTEAFF.

With regard to this clone: The CDR3 end falls 3 residues outside the read, so it is completed with the germline J gene. This chain uses TRBV18 with TRBJ1-6; D is uncertain. This CDR3 has 15 residues. Trimming pared 3 bases from V and 2 bases from J, leaving 8 bases between. CDR1 and CDR2 from the germline V gene are KGHSH and LQKENI. Partial CDR3 DNA: TGTGCCAGCTCACCTTCGGGGACCTATAATTCACCC. Translation: CASSPSGTYNSP. The entire CDR3 protein is CASSPSGTYNSPLHF.

As concerns this clone: The CDR3 goes on 3 residues after the read ends, and that part is filled in from the germline J gene. The genes are TRBV5-6 and TRBJ2-7, with 7 bases matching TRBD2. The trim removed 4 bases at V and 3 bases at J, leaving 1 base unmatched. This CDR3 comprises 12 residues. The germline CDR1 and CDR2 sequences are SGHDT and YYEEEE. The sequenced CDR3 bases are TGTGCCAGCAGCCGGGACTACTACGAG. Protein product: CASSRDYYE. The entire CDR3 is CASSRDYYEQYF.

On this clone itself: Sequencing ends 3 residues short of the CDR3 end; the germline J gene provides the rest. The chain links TRBV19 to TRBJ1-5; 8 bases agree with TRBD1. The ends lost 5 bases at V and 4 bases at J; junction bases unmatched: 1. Germline CDR1 reads LNHDA; CDR2 reads SQIVND (reference sequence). The CDR3 is 13 amino acids. Partial CDR3 DNA: TGTGCCAGTAGTGGGACAGGAAATCAGCCC. This codes for CASSGTGNQP. The CDR3 as a whole reads CASSGTGNQPQHF.

A word on this clone: With the read ending 3 residues before the CDR3 end, the germline J gene is used to fill in that end. This chain uses TRBV11-2 with TRBJ2-5; D not certain. Trimming cost V 4 bases and J 1 base, with 4 bases left between them. This CDR3 has 12 amino acids. CDR1 is SGHAT and CDR2 is FQNNGV in the germline V gene. The CDR3 bases that were read are TGTGCCAGCAGCTCTTCCCAAGAGACC. It translates to CASSSSQET. The full CDR3 reads CASSSSQETQYF.

As for this clone: The sequence runs out 3 residues before the end of the CDR3; the remainder is reconstructed from the germline J gene. This chain connects TRBV6-1 to TRBJ1-4; 9 bases fit TRBD1. This CDR3 is 15 amino acids long. The germline V gene has CDR1 MNHNS and CDR2 SASEGT. V dropped 4 bases and J dropped 7; count of bases not matched to a gene: 7. CDR3 DNA, as far as it was read: TGTGCCAGCAGTGCACCGGGACAGGGCCCTGAAAAA. Translation gives CASSAPGQGPEK. The complete CDR3 protein is CASSAPGQGPEKLFF.